The 31 T cell receptor beta chains given below trace back to one sample, sequenced in a study of blood T cells in healthy people across ages. Alongside a J-beta primer mix, a sample-barcoded 5' primer served in a second PCR lasting roughly 7 to 12 cycles. TCRdb called the 5' RACE reads again in MiXCR, with one record for every CDR3 protein. The sample shows hundreds of thousands of distinct CDR3 sequences, approximately 50% of them seen only once. Sequenced material: blood. These receptors originate from a woman aged 55-70 years in good health.

V is TRBV12-3 or TRBV12-4 and J is TRBJ2-2; D uncertain. V lost 5 bases to trimming and J lost 6 bases, with 10 bases between them. CDR3 length: 13 residues. The CDR3 DNA sequence: TGTGCCAGCAGTCCACCGGGCCCCGGGGAGCTGTTTTTT. This encodes CASSPPGPGELFF.

The chain uses TRBV10-1 and TRBJ1-4; TRBD1 might be the D (5 bases). Germline assignment: CDR1 WNHNN and CDR2 SYGVQD (reference sequence). This CDR3 contains 13 residues. Here the CDR3 DNA reads TGCGGGGACGCGCCCGATTCGGATGAAAAACTGTTTTTT. This sequence encodes CGDAPDSDEKLFF.

The J gene is TRBJ2-7, the V gene TRBV5-1; the D is unclear. V was cut by 0 bases and J by 7 bases, with 17 bases left in between. This CDR3 has 15 amino acids. Germline CDR1 is SGHRS and CDR2 is YFSETQ. The DNA of the CDR3 is TGCGCCAGCAGCTTGGACCAGAGTGAAGTAGATGAGCAGTACTTC. Residues: CASSLDQSEVDEQYF.

This chain connects TRBV20-1 to TRBJ2-1; 10 bases line up with TRBD2. CDR3 length: 16 amino acids. V gave up 1 base and J gave up 9 bases; unmatched junction bases: 12. Germline assignment: CDR1 DFQATT and CDR2 SNEGSKA (reference sequence). The CDR3 coding sequence is TGCAGTGCTAGAGTCCCGTGGAGCGGGAGGGCCGGTGAGCAGTTCTTC. Translating it yields CSARVPWSGRAGEQFF.

The sample holds a few counts of this clonotype. The chain couples TRBV29-1 to TRBJ1-2; D is uncertain. This CDR3 comprises 14 residues. Trimming removed 0 bases from V and 4 bases from J, with 12 bases in between. Germline-derived CDR1 and CDR2 are SQVTM and ANQGSEA. The CDR3 region has the DNA TGCAGCGTTGAAGAAGTTCGAGGCGGCTATGGCTACACCTTC. Translated, it gives CSVEEVRGGYGYTF.

This clonotype appeared many times. The genes are TRBV11-2 and TRBJ2-5, with 8 nucleotides matching TRBD2. The CDR3 is 17 amino acids. With 1 base clipped from V and 2 bases from J, the junction kept 9 bases outside the gene matches. Germline V gene lookup returns CDR1 SGHAT and CDR2 FQNNGV. The CDR3 DNA follows: TGTGCCAGCAGCTTAGGGAGTCTAGCGGGCCTGCAAGAGACCCAGTACTTC. As protein: CASSLGSLAGLQETQYF.

The chain has TRBV12-3 or TRBV12-4 and TRBJ1-1; 9 nucleotides line up with TRBD1. Trimming took 5 bases from V and 6 from J; bases not matched to a gene: 10. CDR3 size: 15 residues. The CDR3 protein is CASSQPGTGRSEAFF. DNA of the CDR3: TGTGCCAGCAGTCAACCGGGGACAGGGAGATCTGAAGCTTTCTTT.

The rearrangement joins TRBV20-1 to TRBJ2-5; 14 bases are shared with TRBD2. The CDR3 runs 16 residues. Germline CDR1 DFQATT, CDR2 SNEGSKA (reference sequence). The trim removed 1 base at V and 1 base at J, leaving 2 bases unmatched. As DNA, the CDR3 is TGCAGTGCTAGAGGGACTAGCGGGAGGTTCCAAGAGACCCAGTACTTC. This gives the protein CSARGTSGRFQETQYF.

This CDR3 reads CSVDGTPRETQYF. CDR3 coding DNA: TGCAGCGTTGACGGGACACCGCGGGAGACCCAGTACTTC. The V and J genes are TRBV29-1 and TRBJ2-5; D is perhaps TRBD1 (6 bases). The CDR3 is 13 residues long. CDR1 is SQVTM, CDR2 ANQGSEA, per germline. V lost 3 bases, J lost 5 bases, and 13 bases lay in between.

Details on this clonotype: One junction end disagrees with the germline gene, perhaps due to a read error. The chain uses TRBV29-1 and TRBJ2-3; 13 nucleotides match TRBD2. Germline CDR1 and CDR2: SQVTM and ANQGSEA. The CDR3 spans 13 residues. The CDR3 reads CRVERTSGSTQYF. The CDR3 DNA sequence: TGCCGCGTTGAAAGGACTAGCGGGAGTACGCAGTATTTT.

This clonotype was seen many times. A much larger clone lies a single base off, so this may be a read error. This chain joins TRBV20-1 and TRBJ1-2; a possible D gene is TRBD1 (6 bases). There are 12 residues in the CDR3. The germline gives CDR1 DFQATT, CDR2 SNEGSKA (reference sequence). Trimming stripped 6 bases from V and 4 bases from J, with 12 bases between. The CDR3 loop reads CSASRDIYGYTF. The CDR3 DNA reads TGCAGTGCCAGCCGGGACATCTATGGCTACACCTTC.

Only a few counts were recorded for this clonotype. CDR3 protein: CASSQDHPNSGYGYTF. The CDR3 DNA sequence: TGTGCCAGCAGCCAAGACCACCCTAATTCTGGCTATGGCTACACCTTC. The chain is built from TRBV3-1 and TRBJ1-2, with D unclear. This CDR3 spans 16 amino acids. V was shortened by 0 bases and J by 4 bases, with 15 bases between the two germline ends. Germline V gene lookup returns CDR1 LGHDT and CDR2 YNNKEL (reference sequence).

A note on this clonotype: This may arise from a read error, as a much more abundant clone is one base away. The rearrangement joins TRBV28 to TRBJ1-1; D remains ambiguous. CDR3 length: 17 amino acids. Germline loops: CDR1 MDHEN, CDR2 SYDVKM. The CDR3 spells CASSSRGRFTRNTEPFF. The CDR3 DNA reads TGTGCCAGCAGTTCCCGAGGGAGGTTTACCAGGAACACTGAACCTTTCTTT.

This rearrangement joins TRBV5-1 to TRBJ2-3; no clear D gene. The V end was cut by 1 base, the J end by 1 base, with 7 bases between. Germline V gene sequence: CDR1 SGHRS, CDR2 YFSETQ. This CDR3 contains 14 residues. CDR3 in amino acids: CASSLLTGTDTQYF. The CDR3 nucleotides are TGCGCCAGCAGCTTGTTGACTGGCACAGATACGCAGTATTTT.

The V gene is TRBV2, the J gene TRBJ2-5; D gene uncertain. CDR1 is SNHLY, CDR2 FYNNEI, per germline. The CDR3 sequence is 15 residues long. V shed 8 bases and J shed 1 base, with 17 bases lying between them. The CDR3, as DNA: TGTGCCAGCTCCAGATCTACTCTGGGCCAAGAGACCCAGTACTTC. Protein product: CASSRSTLGQETQYF.

The chain uses TRBV12-3 or TRBV12-4 and TRBJ2-7, with 9 bases fitting TRBD2. The CDR3 consists of 12 residues. V lost 3 bases, J lost 11 bases, and 5 bases stayed unmatched. The CDR3 protein is CASSFAGGFEYF. Written as DNA, the CDR3 is TGTGCCAGCAGTTTTGCGGGAGGGTTCGAGTACTTC.

This sequence joins TRBV5-6 and TRBJ2-1, with 7 bases identical to TRBD1. Trimming removed 4 bases from V and 5 bases from J; junction bases left unmatched: 9. There are 15 residues in the CDR3. The germline CDR1 and CDR2 sequences are SGHDT and YYEEEE. CDR3 protein: CASSIRPGTDNEQFF. CDR3 coding DNA: TGTGCCAGCAGCATACGACCCGGGACAGACAATGAGCAGTTCTTC.

This clonotype was found many times. The chain has TRBV7-4 and TRBJ2-7, with 9 bases aligning to TRBD2. Germline assignment: CDR1 SGHVT and CDR2 SQSDAQ. The CDR3 has 13 residues. V shed 5 bases, J shed 6 bases, and the junction held 5 bases outside the gene matches. The CDR3 sequence is CASSQTSGSEQYF. For the CDR3, the DNA is TGTGCCAGCAGCCAAACTAGCGGGTCCGAGCAGTACTTC. Using reference TRBV7-4 and TRBJ2-7 for the parts outside the CDR3, the full variable domain is GAGVSQSPRYKVAKRGRDVALRCDSISGHVTLYWYRQTLGQGSEVLTYSQSDAQRDKSGRPSGRFSAERPERSVSTLKIQRTEQGDSAVYLCASSQTSGSEQYFGPGTRLTVT.

V usage is TRBV20-1 and J usage is TRBJ2-1; 9 nucleotides match TRBD1. CDR3 size: 18 residues. The germline V gene has CDR1 DFQATT and CDR2 SNEGSKA (reference sequence). V lost 0 bases, J lost 8 bases, and 17 bases stayed unmatched. The CDR3 loop is CSARDLSLGQGRFDEQFF. The CDR3 nucleotides are TGCAGTGCTAGAGATCTTAGCTTGGGACAGGGTAGGTTCGATGAGCAGTTCTTC.

This chain connects TRBV5-1 to TRBJ2-7; D possibly corresponds to TRBD1 (6 bases). The CDR3 extends over 16 amino acids. The germline V gene has CDR1 SGHRS and CDR2 YFSETQ. V dropped 1 base and J dropped 7 bases, with 21 bases sitting between them. For the CDR3, the DNA is TGCGCCAGCAGCTTGTCAGGGGCTTCCTCCTCCCATGAGCAGTACTTC. Protein product: CASSLSGASSSHEQYF.

V usage is TRBV29-1 and J usage is TRBJ2-1, with 7 bases matching TRBD2. After removal of 1 base from V and 6 bases from J, the junction contained 12 bases not matched to a gene. There are 16 residues in the CDR3. Germline CDR1 reads SQVTM; CDR2 reads ANQGSEA. DNA of the CDR3: TGCAGCGTTGAAGGGGAATGGACTAGACTCAGCAATGAGCAGTTCTTC. Its protein is CSVEGEWTRLSNEQFF.

The table lists this clonotype with a few counts. The chain recombines TRBV7-2 with TRBJ2-1; D perhaps matches TRBD2 (5 bases). Germline V lookup: CDR1 SGHTA, CDR2 FQGNSA. This CDR3 is 16 amino acids long. Trimming removed 1 base from V and 0 bases from J, with 10 bases in between. Here the CDR3 reads CASSLDGESSYNEQFF. Here the CDR3 DNA reads TGTGCCAGCAGCTTAGACGGGGAGAGCTCCTACAATGAGCAGTTCTTC.

This chain links TRBV7-2 with TRBJ2-1; the match to TRBD2 covers 7 bases. This CDR3 is built from 16 residues. The germline CDR1 and CDR2 sequences are SGHTA and FQGNSA. V lost 5 bases and J lost 7; bases outside the gene matches: 14. The CDR3 loop reads CASSRPGRGSGNEQFF. DNA of the CDR3: TGTGCCAGCAGCCGCCCTGGGAGGGGTAGCGGAAATGAGCAGTTCTTC.

This clonotype occurred a few times. The chain couples TRBV29-1 to TRBJ1-2, with D uncertain. From germline, CDR1 is SQVTM and CDR2 ANQGSEA. This CDR3 has 14 amino acids. The V end was cut by 4 bases, the J end by 0 bases, with 12 bases between. This CDR3 reads CSVGSGETNYGYTF. CDR3 DNA: TGCAGCGTTGGGTCAGGAGAAACTAACTATGGCTACACCTTC. The full variable domain, its missing parts supplied by reference TRBV29-1 and TRBJ1-2, is SAVISQKPSRDICQRGTSLTIQCQVDSQVTMMFWYRQQPGQSLTLIATANQGSEATYESGFVIDKFPISRPNLTFSTLTVSNMSPEDSSIYLCSVGSGETNYGYTFGSGTRLTVV.

This chain links TRBV2 with TRBJ2-2; the D call may be TRBD1 or TRBD2 (5 bases each). Per germline, CDR1 SNHLY and CDR2 FYNNEI. The CDR3 sequence is 20 residues long. V lost 6 bases, J lost 0 bases, and 26 bases lay in between. CDR3 bases: TGTGCCAGCAGCGTTTCGACCGGGGCGTCAGGCCTTGCGAACACCGGGGAGCTGTTTTTT. It yields the protein CASSVSTGASGLANTGELFF.

This clonotype was counted only a few times. This chain joins TRBV4-2 and TRBJ2-7; D is ambiguous. With 0 bases removed from V and 2 bases from J, the gap between germline ends came to 5 bases. This CDR3 region has 13 residues. The germline gives CDR1 LGHNA, CDR2 YNFKEQ. CDR3 residues: CASSQDITYEQYF. The CDR3 region has the DNA TGTGCCAGCAGCCAAGATATCACCTACGAGCAGTACTTC.

This rearrangement joins TRBV7-3 to TRBJ2-7; a possible D gene is TRBD2 (6 bases). In germline, CDR1 is SGHTA, CDR2 FQGTGA. Trimming took 2 bases from V and 2 from J, leaving 16 bases between them. The CDR3 covers 16 residues. The CDR3 spells CASSLYAGLNTYEQYF. For the CDR3, the DNA is TGTGCCAGCAGCTTATATGCGGGACTGAACACCTACGAGCAGTACTTC.

This clonotype was counted only a few times. The junction differs from germline at one of its ends, possibly a read error. The V gene is TRBV7-2, the J gene TRBJ2-7; D is ambiguous. The V gene's germline CDR1 is SGHTA and CDR2 FQGNSA. This CDR3 is built from 13 residues. CDR3 amino acids: CASSLLQTYGQYF. In nucleotides, the CDR3 is TGTGCCAGCAGCCTCCTGCAGACCTACGGGCAGTACTTC.

The V gene is TRBV5-4, the J gene TRBJ1-2; 9 bases align to TRBD1. The CDR3 has 15 amino acids. Germline V gene lookup returns CDR1 SGHNT and CDR2 YYREEE (reference sequence). After removal of 3 bases from V and 9 bases from J, the junction contained 12 bases not matched to a gene. The CDR3 nucleotides are TGTGCCAGCAGCTGGGCTGTGGGACAGGGCGCCCGCTACACCTTC. Translating it yields CASSWAVGQGARYTF.

The gene calls are TRBV10-3 and TRBJ2-7, with 7 bases matching TRBD2. Germline assignment: CDR1 ENHRY and CDR2 SYGVKD. The CDR3 loop spans 14 amino acids. V lost 2 bases to trimming and J lost 2 bases; unmatched junction nucleotides: 3. CDR3 protein: CAISEPGGTYEQYF. The CDR3 region has the DNA TGTGCCATCAGTGAGCCGGGGGGAACCTACGAGCAGTACTTC.

The table lists this clonotype with a few counts. The CDR3 nucleotides are TGTGCCAGCAGCCCAGTCCGACGCGGTGAGCAGTTCTTC. Translated: CASSPVRRGEQFF. The genes are TRBV7-2 and TRBJ2-1; D is undetermined. Trimming left V 5 bases short and J 9 bases short, with 14 bases between. CDR1 SGHTA and CDR2 FQGNSA come from the germline V gene. The CDR3 extends over 13 amino acids.